This TCR beta chain stems from a study of blood T cell repertoires in COVID-19. Study-level background: Specimens from acute and convalescent COVID-19 originated in the United States, Italy and Spain. Sources were T cells, B-cell-depleted T cells, or PBMCs; the material itself was cDNA or gDNA.

Authors' methods: Amplified reference gene primers provided the basis for estimating nucleated cell counts. Here immunoSEQ multiplex PCR was the method, and the copy in TCRdb shows in-frame clones only, minus some. D and trimming come from the DNA, and the V and J calls and clone size come from that table. The sample includes 120,000 to 150,000 clones, about 79% of them seen just once. Germline values: CDR1 SNHLY, CDR2 FYNNEI. V trimming: 8 bases; J trimming: 5 bases; junction bases outside the gene matches: 8. The CDR3 loop spans 14 amino acids. This sequence joins TRBV2 and TRBJ1-5; 8 bases match TRBD1. This sequence was found in a woman aged 50 to 60 in a cohort sampled during active or convalescent COVID-19. Input material: peripheral blood. CDR3 region: CASGRTGQYQPQHF. The CDR3, as DNA: TGTGCCAGCGGAAGGACAGGGCAGTATCAGCCCCAGCATTTT.